The clone carrying this TCR beta chain was detected only a few times. Its target is unknown. Amplification of TCR beta CDR3 regions used RNA transcripts. First-round RT-PCR used HTBI primers; second-round multiplex PCR followed. TCRdb reanalysed the multiplex PCR reads using MiXCR and keeps one entry per CDR3 protein. In the table there are under 800,000 distinct CDR3 sequences, 20% to 25% of which are singletons. The data derive from a study of Graves' ophthalmopathy and Graves' hyperthyroidism. Study-wide results and limits: The model achieved about 70% sensitivity and less than 85% specificity for ophthalmopathy progression. Ophthalmopathy cases were distinguished from stable hyperthyroidism by a 13-signature model, reaching about 91% sensitivity and roughly 80% specificity.

V lost 3 bases and J lost 8, with 11 bases in between. This CDR3 comprises 14 residues. Germline CDR1 is MDHEN and CDR2 is SYDVKM. Sequencing input: peripheral blood. The genes are TRBV28 and TRBJ1-6, with TRBD1 as a possible D gene (5 bases). This TCR came from a woman under 30 with stable Graves' hyperthyroidism. Some clones in this sample may be carry-over from other donors' samples. The CDR3 protein is CASSLGGRDSPLHF. CDR3 DNA sequence: TGTGCCAGCAGTTTGGGGGGGAGGGATTCACCCCTCCACTTT.